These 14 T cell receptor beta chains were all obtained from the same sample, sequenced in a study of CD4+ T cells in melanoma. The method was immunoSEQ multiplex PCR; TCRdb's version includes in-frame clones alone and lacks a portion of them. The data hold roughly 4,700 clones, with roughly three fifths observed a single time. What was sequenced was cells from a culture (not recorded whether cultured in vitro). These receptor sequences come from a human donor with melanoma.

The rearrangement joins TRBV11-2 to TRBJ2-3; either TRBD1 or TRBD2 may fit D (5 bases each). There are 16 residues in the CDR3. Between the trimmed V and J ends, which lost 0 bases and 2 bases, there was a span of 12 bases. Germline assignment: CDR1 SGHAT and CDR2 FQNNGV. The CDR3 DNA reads TGTGCCAGCAGCTTAGAGGGGACCAGGAACACAGATACGCAGTATTTT. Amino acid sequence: CASSLEGTRNTDTQYF.

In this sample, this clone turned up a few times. Here the CDR3 reads CASSLGWTGGDYGYTF. DNA for the CDR3: TGTGCCAGCAGTTTAGGGTGGACAGGGGGGGACTATGGCTACACCTTC. The rearrangement uses TRBV27 and TRBJ1-2; 10 bases match TRBD1. Germline assignment: CDR1 MNHEY and CDR2 SMNVEV (reference sequence). CDR3 size: 16 residues. The junction had 6 bases not matched to a gene; V was cut back by 2 bases and J by 3 bases.

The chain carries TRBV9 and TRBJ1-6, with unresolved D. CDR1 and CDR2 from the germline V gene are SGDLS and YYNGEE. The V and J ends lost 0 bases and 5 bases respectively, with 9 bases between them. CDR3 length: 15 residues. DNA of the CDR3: TGTGCCAGCAGCGTAGCCAGTTTCAATAATTCACCCCTCCACTTT. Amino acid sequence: CASSVASFNNSPLHF. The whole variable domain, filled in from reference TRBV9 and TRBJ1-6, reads DSGVTQTPKHLITATGQRVTLRCSPRSGDLSVYWYQQSLDQGLQFLIQYYNGEERAKGNILERFSAQQFPDLHSELNLSSLELGDSALYFCASSVASFNNSPLHFGNGTRLTVT.

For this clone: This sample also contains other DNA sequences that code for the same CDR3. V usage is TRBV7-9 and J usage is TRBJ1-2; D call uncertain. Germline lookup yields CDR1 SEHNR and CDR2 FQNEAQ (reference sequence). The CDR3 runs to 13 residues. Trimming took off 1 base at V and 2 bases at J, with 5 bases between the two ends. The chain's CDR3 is CASSLGANYGYTF. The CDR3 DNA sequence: TGTGCCAGCAGCTTAGGAGCAAACTATGGCTACACCTTC.

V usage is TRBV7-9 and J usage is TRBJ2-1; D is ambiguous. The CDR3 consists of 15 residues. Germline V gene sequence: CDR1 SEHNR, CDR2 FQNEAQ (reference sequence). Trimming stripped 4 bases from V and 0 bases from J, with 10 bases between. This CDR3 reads CASSWLASSYNEQFF. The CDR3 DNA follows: TGTGCCAGCAGCTGGCTGGCGAGCTCCTACAATGAGCAGTTCTTC.

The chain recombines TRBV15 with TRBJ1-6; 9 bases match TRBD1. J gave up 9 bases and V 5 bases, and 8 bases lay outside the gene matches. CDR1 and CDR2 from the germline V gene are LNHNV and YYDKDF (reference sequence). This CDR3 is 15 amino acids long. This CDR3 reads CATSWTGDDSSPLHF. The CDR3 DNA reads TGTGCCACCAGCTGGACAGGGGATGATAGTTCACCCCTCCACTTT.

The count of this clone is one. This chain's CDR3 is CASSFVGQSHEQYF. In nucleotides, the CDR3 is TGTGCCAGCAGTTTCGTAGGACAGAGCCACGAGCAGTACTTC. The V call is TRBV28, the J call TRBJ2-7; D might be TRBD1 (6 bases). Germline V gives CDR1 MDHEN, CDR2 SYDVKM. V lost 3 bases, J lost 5 bases, and 14 bases lay in between. The CDR3 runs 14 residues.

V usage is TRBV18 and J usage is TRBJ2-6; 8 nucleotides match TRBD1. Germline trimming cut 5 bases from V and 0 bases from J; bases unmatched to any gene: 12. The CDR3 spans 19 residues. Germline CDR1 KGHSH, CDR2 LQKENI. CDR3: CASSKVPGQASSGANVLTF. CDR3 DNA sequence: TGTGCCAGCTCAAAGGTTCCGGGACAGGCCTCCTCTGGGGCCAACGTCCTGACTTTC.

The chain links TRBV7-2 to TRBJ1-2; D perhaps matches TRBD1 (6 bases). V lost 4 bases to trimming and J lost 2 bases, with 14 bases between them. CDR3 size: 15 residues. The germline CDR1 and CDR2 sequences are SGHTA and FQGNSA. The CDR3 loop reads CASSSQATGNYGYTF. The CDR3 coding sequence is TGTGCCAGCAGCTCCCAGGCAACAGGGAACTATGGCTACACCTTC.

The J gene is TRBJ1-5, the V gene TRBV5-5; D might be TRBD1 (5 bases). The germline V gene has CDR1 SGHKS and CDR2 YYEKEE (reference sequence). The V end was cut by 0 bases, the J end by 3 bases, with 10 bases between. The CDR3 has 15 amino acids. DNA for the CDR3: TGTGCCAGCAGCTTGGATGACAGACCCAATCAGCCCCAGCATTTT. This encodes CASSLDDRPNQPQHF.

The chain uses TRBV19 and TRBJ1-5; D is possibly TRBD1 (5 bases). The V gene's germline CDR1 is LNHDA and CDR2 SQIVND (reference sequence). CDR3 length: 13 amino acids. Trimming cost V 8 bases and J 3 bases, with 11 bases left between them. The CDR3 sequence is CASGGGVNQPQHF. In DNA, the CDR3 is TGTGCCAGTGGTGGGGGGGTCAATCAGCCCCAGCATTTT.

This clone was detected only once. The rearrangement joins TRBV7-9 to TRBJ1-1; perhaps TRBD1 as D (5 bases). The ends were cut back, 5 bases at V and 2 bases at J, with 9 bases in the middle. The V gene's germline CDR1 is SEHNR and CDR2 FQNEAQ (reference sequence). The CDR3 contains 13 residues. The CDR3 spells CASSPDINTEAFF. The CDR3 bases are TGTGCCAGCAGCCCGGACATAAACACTGAAGCTTTCTTT.

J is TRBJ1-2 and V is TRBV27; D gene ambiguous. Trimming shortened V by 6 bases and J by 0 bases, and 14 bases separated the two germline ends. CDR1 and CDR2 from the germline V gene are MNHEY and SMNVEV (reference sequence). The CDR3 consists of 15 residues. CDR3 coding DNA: TGTGCCAGCAGCAACTTCAATTCGGCTAACTATGGCTACACCTTC. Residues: CASSNFNSANYGYTF.

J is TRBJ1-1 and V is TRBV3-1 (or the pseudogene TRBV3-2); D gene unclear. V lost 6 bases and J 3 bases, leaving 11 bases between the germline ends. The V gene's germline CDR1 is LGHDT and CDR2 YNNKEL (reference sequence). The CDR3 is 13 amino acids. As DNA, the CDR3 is TGTGCCAGCAGTCTTACAGAGTACACTGAAGCTTTCTTT. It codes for CASSLTEYTEAFF.